This T cell receptor (beta chain) was sequenced during a study of blood T cell repertoires in COVID-19. Study-level background: COVID-19 samples, acute and convalescent, were from the United States, Italy and Spain. In each case, the material was cDNA or gDNA derived from T cells, B-cell-depleted T cells, or PBMCs.

Authors' analysis steps: Reference gene primer amplification yielded estimated nucleated cell counts. Here immunoSEQ multiplex PCR was the method, and the copy in TCRdb shows in-frame clones only, minus some. The V and J calls and clone size were taken over from that table, and D and trimming were inferred from the DNA. The data contain some 100,000 clones, 85% to 95% of them singletons. Trimming cost V 6 bases and J 5 bases; bases outside gene matches: 6. The CDR3 runs to 13 residues. CDR1 MNHEY and CDR2 SMNVEV come from the germline V gene (reference sequence). Sequenced: peripheral blood. The V gene is TRBV27, the J gene TRBJ2-7; 8 bases are shared with TRBD2. The receptor's source is a man aged 50 or older with active COVID-19. The CDR3: CASRKSGGNEQYF. In nucleotides, the CDR3 is TGTGCCAGCAGGAAATCGGGAGGGAACGAGCAGTACTTC.